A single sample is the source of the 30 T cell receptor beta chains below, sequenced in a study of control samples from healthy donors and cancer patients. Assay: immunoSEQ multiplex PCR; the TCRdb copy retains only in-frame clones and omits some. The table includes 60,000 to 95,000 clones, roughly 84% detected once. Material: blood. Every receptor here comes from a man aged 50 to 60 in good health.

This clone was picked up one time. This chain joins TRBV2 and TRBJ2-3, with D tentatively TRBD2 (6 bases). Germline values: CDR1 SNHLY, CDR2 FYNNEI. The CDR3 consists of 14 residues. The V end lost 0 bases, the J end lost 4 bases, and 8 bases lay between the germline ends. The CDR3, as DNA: TGTGCCAGCAGTGAAGCAGGAGGGGCAGATACGCAGTATTTT. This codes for CASSEAGGADTQYF.

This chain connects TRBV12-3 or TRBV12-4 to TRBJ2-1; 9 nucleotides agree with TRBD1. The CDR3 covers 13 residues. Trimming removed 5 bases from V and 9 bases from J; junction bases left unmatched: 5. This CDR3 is CASSQTGGSEQFF. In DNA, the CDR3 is TGTGCCAGCAGTCAAACAGGGGGCTCTGAGCAGTTCTTC.

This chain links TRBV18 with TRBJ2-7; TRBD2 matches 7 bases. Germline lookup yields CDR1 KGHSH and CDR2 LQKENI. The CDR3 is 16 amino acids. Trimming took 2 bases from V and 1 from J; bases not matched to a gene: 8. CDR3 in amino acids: CASSPFSGGRSYEQYF. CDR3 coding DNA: TGTGCCAGCTCACCATTCTCTGGCGGGAGATCCTACGAGCAGTACTTC.

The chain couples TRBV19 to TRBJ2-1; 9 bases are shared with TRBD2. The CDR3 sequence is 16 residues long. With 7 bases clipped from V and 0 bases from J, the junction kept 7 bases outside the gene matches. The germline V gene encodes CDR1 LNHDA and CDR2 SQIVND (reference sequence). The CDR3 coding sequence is TGTGCCAGTAACCCCACTAGCGGGCCCTCCTACAATGAGCAGTTCTTC. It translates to CASNPTSGPSYNEQFF.

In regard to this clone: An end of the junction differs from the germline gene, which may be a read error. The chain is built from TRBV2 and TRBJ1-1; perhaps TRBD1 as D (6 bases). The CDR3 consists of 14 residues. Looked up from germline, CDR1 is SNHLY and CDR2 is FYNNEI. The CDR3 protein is CASNESQGITEAFF. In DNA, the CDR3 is TGTGCCAGCAATGAAAGTCAGGGGATTACTGAAGCTTTCTTT.

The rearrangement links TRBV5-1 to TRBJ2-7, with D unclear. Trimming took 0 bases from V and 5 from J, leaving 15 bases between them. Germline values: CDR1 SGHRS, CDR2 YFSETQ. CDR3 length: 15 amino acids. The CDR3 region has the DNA TGCGCCAGCAGCTTGGCCCTTGGCCCCACCGACGAGCAGTACTTC. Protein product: CASSLALGPTDEQYF.

The CDR3 protein is CASSPGTGVHGYTF. CDR3 nucleotide sequence: TGTGCCAGTAGTCCCGGGACAGGGGTCCACGGCTACACCTTC. V gene TRBV19 combines with J gene TRBJ1-2, with 10 bases identical to TRBD1. V trimming: 5 bases; J trimming: 8 bases; junction bases outside the gene matches: 8. Germline V lookup: CDR1 LNHDA, CDR2 SQIVND (reference sequence). CDR3 length: 14 amino acids.

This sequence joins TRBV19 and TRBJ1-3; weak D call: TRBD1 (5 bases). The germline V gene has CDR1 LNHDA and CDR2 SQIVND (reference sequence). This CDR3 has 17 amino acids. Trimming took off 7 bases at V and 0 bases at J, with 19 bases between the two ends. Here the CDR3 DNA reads TGTGCCAGTACTCACCCACGGGACTCCGTCTCTGGAAACACCATATATTTT. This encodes CASTHPRDSVSGNTIYF.

CDR3 residues: CASSLGGSLGNTEAFF. The CDR3, as DNA: TGCGCCAGCAGCTTGGGGGGGAGCCTGGGGAACACTGAAGCTTTCTTT. The chain has TRBV5-1 and TRBJ1-1; D is perhaps TRBD1 (5 bases). The CDR3 contains 16 residues. Germline V gene sequence: CDR1 SGHRS, CDR2 YFSETQ. V lost 0 bases and J 1 base, leaving 13 bases between the germline ends.

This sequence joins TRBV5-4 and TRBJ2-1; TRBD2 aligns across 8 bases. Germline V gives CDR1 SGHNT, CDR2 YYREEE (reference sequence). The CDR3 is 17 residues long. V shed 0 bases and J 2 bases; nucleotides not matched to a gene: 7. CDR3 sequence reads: CASSLALSGSTYNEQFF. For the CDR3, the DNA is TGTGCCAGCAGCTTGGCCCTAAGCGGGAGCACCTACAATGAGCAGTTCTTC.

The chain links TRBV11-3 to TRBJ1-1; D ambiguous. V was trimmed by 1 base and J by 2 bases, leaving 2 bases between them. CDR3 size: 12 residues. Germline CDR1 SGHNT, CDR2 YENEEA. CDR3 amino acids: CASSLANTEAFF. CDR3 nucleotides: TGTGCCAGCAGCTTAGCTAACACTGAAGCTTTCTTT.

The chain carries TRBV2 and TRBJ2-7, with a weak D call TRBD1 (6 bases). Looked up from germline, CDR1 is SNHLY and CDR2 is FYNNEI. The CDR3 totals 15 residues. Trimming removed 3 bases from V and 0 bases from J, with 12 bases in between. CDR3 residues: CASSDSTGYSYEQYF. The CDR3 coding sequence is TGTGCCAGCAGTGACTCGACAGGCTACTCCTACGAGCAGTACTTC.

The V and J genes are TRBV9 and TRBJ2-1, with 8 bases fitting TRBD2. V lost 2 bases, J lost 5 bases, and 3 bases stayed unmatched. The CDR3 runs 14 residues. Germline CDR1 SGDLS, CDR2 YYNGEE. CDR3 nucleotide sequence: TGTGCCAGCAGCGTTTTCGGGAGGGACAATGAGCAGTTCTTC. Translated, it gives CASSVFGRDNEQFF.

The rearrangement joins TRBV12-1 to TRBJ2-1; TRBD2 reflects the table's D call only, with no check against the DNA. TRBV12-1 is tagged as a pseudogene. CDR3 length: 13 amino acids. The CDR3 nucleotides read TGTGCCAGCAGCTTCTCGGGGAACAATGAGCAGTTCTTC. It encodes CASSFSGNNEQFF.

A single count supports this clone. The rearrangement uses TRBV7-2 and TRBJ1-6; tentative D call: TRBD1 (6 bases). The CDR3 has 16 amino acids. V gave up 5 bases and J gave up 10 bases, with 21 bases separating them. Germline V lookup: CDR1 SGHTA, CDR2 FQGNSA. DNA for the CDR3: TGTGCCAGCAGCCCCCAACCCCCACAGGGAGGGTCACCCCTCCACTTT. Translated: CASSPQPPQGGSPLHF.

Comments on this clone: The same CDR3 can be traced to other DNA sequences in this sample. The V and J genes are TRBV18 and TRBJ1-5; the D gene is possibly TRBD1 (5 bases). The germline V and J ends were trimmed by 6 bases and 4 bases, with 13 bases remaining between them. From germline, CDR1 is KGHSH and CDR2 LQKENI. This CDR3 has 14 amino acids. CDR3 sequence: CASSPGRGNQPQHF. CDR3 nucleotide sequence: TGTGCCAGCTCGCCGGGACGGGGGAATCAGCCCCAGCATTTT.

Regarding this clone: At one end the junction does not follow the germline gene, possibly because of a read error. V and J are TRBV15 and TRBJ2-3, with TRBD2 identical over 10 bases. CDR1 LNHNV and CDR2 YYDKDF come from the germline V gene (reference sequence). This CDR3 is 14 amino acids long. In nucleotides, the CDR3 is TGTACCACCAGGATAGCGGGAGGTTCAGATACGCAGTATTTT. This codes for CTTRIAGGSDTQYF. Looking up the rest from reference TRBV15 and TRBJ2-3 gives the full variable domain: DAMVIQNPRYQVTQFGKPVTLSCSQTLNHNVMYWYQQKSSQAPKLLFHYYDKDFNNEADTPDNFQSRRPNTSFCFLDIRSPGLGDTAMYLCTTRIAGGSDTQYFGPGTRLTVL.

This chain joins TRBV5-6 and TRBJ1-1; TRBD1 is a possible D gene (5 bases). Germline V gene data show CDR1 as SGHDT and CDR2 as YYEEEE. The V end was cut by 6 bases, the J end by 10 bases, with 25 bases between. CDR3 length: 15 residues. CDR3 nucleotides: TGTGCCAGCACCAGGCGTCGGGGTCAGGGCTCAGGAGCTTTCTTT. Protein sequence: CASTRRRGQGSGAFF.

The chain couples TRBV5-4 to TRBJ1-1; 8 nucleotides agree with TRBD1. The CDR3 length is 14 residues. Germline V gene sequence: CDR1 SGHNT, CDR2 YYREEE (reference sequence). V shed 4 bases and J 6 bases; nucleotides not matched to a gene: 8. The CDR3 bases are TGTGCCAGCAGCCTAAGGGGACAGGTGTCTGAAGCTTTCTTT. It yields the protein CASSLRGQVSEAFF.

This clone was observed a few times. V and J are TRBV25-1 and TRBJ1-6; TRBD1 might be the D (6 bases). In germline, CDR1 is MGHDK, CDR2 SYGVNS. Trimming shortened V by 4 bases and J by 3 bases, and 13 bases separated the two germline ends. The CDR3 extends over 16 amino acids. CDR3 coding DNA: TGTGCCAGCAGTGCCGTAACAGGGCTCTATAATTCACCCCTCCACTTT. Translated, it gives CASSAVTGLYNSPLHF.

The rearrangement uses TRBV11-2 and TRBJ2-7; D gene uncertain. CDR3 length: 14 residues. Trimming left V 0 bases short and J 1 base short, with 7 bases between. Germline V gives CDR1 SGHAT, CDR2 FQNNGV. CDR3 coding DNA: TGTGCCAGCAGCTTAGATACACGGTCCTACGAGCAGTACTTC. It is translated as CASSLDTRSYEQYF.

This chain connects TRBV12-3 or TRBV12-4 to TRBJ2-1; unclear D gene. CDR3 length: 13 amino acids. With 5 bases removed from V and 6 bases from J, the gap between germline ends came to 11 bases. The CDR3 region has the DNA TGTGCCAGCAGTGATTCGAGGTCCAATGAGCAGTTCTTC. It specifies CASSDSRSNEQFF.

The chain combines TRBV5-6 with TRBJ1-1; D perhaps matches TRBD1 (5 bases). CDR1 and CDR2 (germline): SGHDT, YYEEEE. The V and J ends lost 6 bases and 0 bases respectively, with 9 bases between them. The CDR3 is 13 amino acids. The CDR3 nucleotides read TGTGCCAGCAACCGACAGTTGAACACTGAAGCTTTCTTT. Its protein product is CASNRQLNTEAFF. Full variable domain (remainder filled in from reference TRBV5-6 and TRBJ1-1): DAGVTQSPTHLIKTRGQQVTLRCSPKSGHDTVSWYQQALGQGPQFIFQYYEEEERQRGNFPDRFSGHQFPNYSSELNVNALLLGDSALYLCASNRQLNTEAFFGQGTRLTVV.

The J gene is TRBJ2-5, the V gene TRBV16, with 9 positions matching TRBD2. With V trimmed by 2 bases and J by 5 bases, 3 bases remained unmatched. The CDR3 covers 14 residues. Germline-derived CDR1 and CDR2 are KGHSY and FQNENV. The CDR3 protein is CASSQLSGRETQYF. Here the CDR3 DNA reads TGTGCCAGCAGCCAACTGAGCGGGAGGGAGACCCAGTACTTC.

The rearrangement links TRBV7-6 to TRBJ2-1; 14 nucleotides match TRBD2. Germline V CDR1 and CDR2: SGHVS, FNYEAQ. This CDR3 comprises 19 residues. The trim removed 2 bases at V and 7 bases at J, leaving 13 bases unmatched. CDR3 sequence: CASSLFETSGRAPGNEQFF. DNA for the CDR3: TGTGCCAGCAGCTTATTCGAGACTAGCGGGAGGGCCCCGGGGAATGAGCAGTTCTTC.

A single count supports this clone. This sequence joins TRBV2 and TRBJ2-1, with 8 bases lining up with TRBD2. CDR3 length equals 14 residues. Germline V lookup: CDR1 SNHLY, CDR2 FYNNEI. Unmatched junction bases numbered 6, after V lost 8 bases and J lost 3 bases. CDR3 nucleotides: TGTGCCAGCCGCGGGACTAGTAACTACAATGAGCAGTTCTTC. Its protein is CASRGTSNYNEQFF.

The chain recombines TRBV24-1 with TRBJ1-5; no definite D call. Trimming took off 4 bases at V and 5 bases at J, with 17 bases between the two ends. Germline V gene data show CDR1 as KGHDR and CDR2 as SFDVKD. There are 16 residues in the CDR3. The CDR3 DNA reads TGTGCCACCAGTGAAGGCCCTACTGATCATTATCAGCCCCAGCATTTT. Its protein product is CATSEGPTDHYQPQHF.

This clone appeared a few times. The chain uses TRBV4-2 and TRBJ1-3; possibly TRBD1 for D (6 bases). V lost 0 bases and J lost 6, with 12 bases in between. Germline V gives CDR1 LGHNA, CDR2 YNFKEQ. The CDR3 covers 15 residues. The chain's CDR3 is CASSQDNGGQNTIYF. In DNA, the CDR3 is TGTGCCAGCAGCCAAGATAATGGGGGCCAAAACACCATATATTTT.

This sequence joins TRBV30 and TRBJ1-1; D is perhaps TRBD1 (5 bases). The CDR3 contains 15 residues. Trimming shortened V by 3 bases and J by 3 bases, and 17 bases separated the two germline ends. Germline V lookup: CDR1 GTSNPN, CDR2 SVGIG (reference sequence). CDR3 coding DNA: TGTGCCTGGAGACCTGTGGGGGTGGTGTACACTGAAGCTTTCTTT. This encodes CAWRPVGVVYTEAFF.

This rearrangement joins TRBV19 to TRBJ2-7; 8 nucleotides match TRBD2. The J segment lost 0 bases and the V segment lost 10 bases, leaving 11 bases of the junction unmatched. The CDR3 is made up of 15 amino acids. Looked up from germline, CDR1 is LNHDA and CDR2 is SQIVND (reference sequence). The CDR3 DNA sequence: TGTGCCACTAAGAGAGTAGCGGGGAGCTCCTACGAGCAGTACTTC. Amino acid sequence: CATKRVAGSSYEQYF.